The clone carrying this T cell receptor (beta chain) was observed many times. The antigen remains undetermined. Amplification of TCR beta CDR3 regions used RNA as the template. During a first-round RT-PCR of the TCR CDR3, the HTBI primer set was used. TCRdb reanalysed the multiplex PCR reads using MiXCR and keeps one entry per CDR3 protein. The data contain 450,000 to 650,000 distinct CDR3 sequences, more than 20% of them singletons. The data were obtained in a study of T cells in Graves' hyperthyroidism and ophthalmopathy. Germline V gene lookup returns CDR1 SQVTM and CDR2 ANQGSEA. CDR3 length: 10 residues. Trimming removed 7 bases from V and 5 bases from J, with 8 bases in between. General study findings and limits: Patients with ophthalmopathy were separated from those with stable hyperthyroidism by a 13 V-J model. The model forecast ophthalmopathy, anticipating it by a median about 6.5 months before onset.

The receptor was derived from a man younger than 35 with Graves' hyperthyroidism. Sequencing was performed on blood. The rearrangement links TRBV29-1 to TRBJ2-5; D remains unclear. Here the CDR3 reads CSGQSETQYF. The CDR3 nucleotides are TGCAGCGGACAATCGGAGACCCAGTACTTC.